The 27 T cell receptor beta chains listed next were all sequenced from one sample in a study of blood T cell repertoires in COVID-19. Here immunoSEQ multiplex PCR was the method, and the copy in TCRdb shows in-frame clones only, minus some. The profile covers 150,000 to 200,000 clones, with over 80% appearing a single time and 8.4% taken by the ten largest. What was sequenced was peripheral blood. The receptors stem from a woman aged 65 to 85 with acute or convalescent COVID-19.

The V call is TRBV10-3, the J call TRBJ2-7, with 7 bases identical to TRBD1. Germline CDR1 and CDR2: ENHRY and SYGVKD. This CDR3 has 14 residues. Unmatched junction bases numbered 10, after V lost 5 bases and J lost 6 bases. CDR3 DNA: TGTGCCATCAGTATCACAGGGGCCAACGCCGAGCAGTACTTC. Translating gives CAISITGANAEQYF.

This chain joins TRBV27 and TRBJ2-7; 13 bases fit TRBD2. The V and J ends lost 0 bases and 0 bases, in that order; junction bases with no gene match: 5. This CDR3 contains 18 residues. The V gene's germline CDR1 is MNHEY and CDR2 SMNVEV (reference sequence). The CDR3 loop reads CASSLSRRTSGSSYEQYF. In DNA, the CDR3 is TGTGCCAGCAGTTTATCGCGGAGGACTAGCGGGAGCTCCTACGAGCAGTACTTC.

This chain links TRBV27 with TRBJ1-4; 8 bases line up with TRBD1. Germline-derived CDR1 and CDR2 are MNHEY and SMNVEV (reference sequence). V gave up 6 bases and J gave up 2 bases; unmatched junction bases: 5. This CDR3 has 15 residues. CDR3 amino acids: CASSYRTGTNEKLFF. The CDR3 DNA is TGTGCCAGCAGCTACCGGACAGGGACTAATGAAAAACTGTTTTTT.

The genes are TRBV10-3 and TRBJ2-3; D possibly corresponds to TRBD2 (6 bases). V lost 4 bases to trimming and J lost 1 base, with 9 bases between them. Germline loops: CDR1 ENHRY, CDR2 SYGVKD. There are 14 residues in the CDR3. The CDR3 sequence is CAISVGGGTDTQYF. Here the CDR3 DNA reads TGTGCCATCAGTGTGGGCGGGGGCACAGATACGCAGTATTTT.

The chain links TRBV3-1 (or the pseudogene TRBV3-2) to TRBJ1-1; tentative D call: TRBD1 (6 bases). The germline V gene has CDR1 LGHDT and CDR2 YNNKEL (reference sequence). Trimming removed 3 bases at V and 2 bases at J, with 13 bases between. This CDR3 region has 15 residues. The CDR3 coding sequence is TGTGCCAGCAGCCATAGCCCGGACAGAAACACTGAAGCTTTCTTT. It is translated as CASSHSPDRNTEAFF.

CDR3 in DNA: TGTGCCAGCAGTTATGGTCCACAGTGGGGCTACACCTTC. Translation gives CASSYGPQWGYTF. The chain carries TRBV6-6 and TRBJ1-2; D call uncertain. V dropped 3 bases and J dropped 8 bases, with 13 bases sitting between them. Germline V CDR1 and CDR2: MNHNY, SVGAGI (reference sequence). This CDR3 has 13 residues.

The V and J genes are TRBV14 and TRBJ1-1, with D possibly TRBD1 on 6 matching bases. The CDR3 has 12 residues. V lost 4 bases to trimming and J lost 11 bases, with 14 bases between them. Germline loops: CDR1 SGHDN, CDR2 FVKESK. The CDR3 nucleotides read TGTGCCAGCAGCCGGGCCCACAGGGAGGCTTTCTTT. Residues: CASSRAHREAFF.

The rearrangement links TRBV11-2 to TRBJ2-5; 8 positions match TRBD2. Germline CDR1 and CDR2: SGHAT and FQNNGV. The V segment lost 7 bases and the J segment 5 bases; nucleotides outside the gene matches: 12. The CDR3 is 15 residues long. CDR3 sequence (DNA): TGTGCCAGCATCGTAACCGCGGGGGGAGTTGAGACCCAGTACTTC. This sequence encodes CASIVTAGGVETQYF.

The rearrangement links TRBV7-9 to TRBJ1-4, with a tentative D call TRBD1 (6 bases). The V gene's germline CDR1 is SEHNR and CDR2 FQNEAQ (reference sequence). Trimming stripped 5 bases from V and 6 bases from J, with 13 bases between. The CDR3 consists of 14 residues. CDR3 region: CASSPTGWDEKLFF. The CDR3, as DNA: TGTGCCAGCAGCCCAACAGGGTGGGATGAAAAACTGTTTTTT.

The chain is built from TRBV28 and TRBJ1-1; 8 nucleotides agree with TRBD1. The length of the CDR3 is 15 residues. CDR1 and CDR2 from the germline V gene are MDHEN and SYDVKM. Germline trimming cut 5 bases from V and 4 bases from J; bases unmatched to any gene: 9. CDR3 sequence (DNA): TGTGCCAGCAGTCCGGTAGGACAGGGCGCCACTGAAGCTTTCTTT. Translated, it gives CASSPVGQGATEAFF.

The chain joins TRBV30 to TRBJ1-2; tentative D call: TRBD1 (6 bases). The V gene lost 3 bases and the J gene lost 8 bases, with 22 bases spanning the gap. This CDR3 is 15 amino acids long. CDR1 and CDR2 (germline): GTSNPN, SVGIG (reference sequence). The CDR3 spells CAWSLQRTAVGGYTF. Written as DNA, the CDR3 is TGTGCCTGGAGCCTACAAAGGACAGCCGTGGGAGGCTACACCTTC.

The table lists this clone with a count of one. CDR3 residues: CASSDPGQGDYGYTF. The CDR3 coding sequence is TGCGCCAGCAGCGATCCGGGACAGGGGGACTATGGCTACACCTTC. The V gene is TRBV5-1, the J gene TRBJ1-2; 11 bases fit TRBD1. CDR3 length equals 15 residues. The germline V gene has CDR1 SGHRS and CDR2 YFSETQ. The ends lost 4 bases at V and 3 bases at J; junction bases unmatched: 5.

V is TRBV24-1 and J is TRBJ2-1; TRBD2 might be the D (5 bases). This CDR3 spans 14 amino acids. Germline V gene lookup returns CDR1 KGHDR and CDR2 SFDVKD. V was cut by 3 bases and J by 6 bases, with 11 bases left in between. CDR3 coding DNA: TGTGCCACCAGTGATATAAACCGGGGCAATGAGCAGTTCTTC. Translated: CATSDINRGNEQFF.

This clone was seen a handful of times. The gene calls are TRBV7-9 and TRBJ2-6; D unclear. CDR1 is SEHNR, CDR2 FQNEAQ, per germline (reference sequence). CDR3 length: 18 residues. V was shortened by 3 bases and J by 0 bases, with 15 bases between the two germline ends. The DNA for the CDR3 is TGTGCCAGCAGCTTTCGCAGCGACCTCATCTCTGGGGCCAACGTCCTGACTTTC. The encoded protein is CASSFRSDLISGANVLTF. Variable domain in full (rest from reference TRBV7-9 and TRBJ2-6): DTGVSQNPRHKITKRGQNVTFRCDPISEHNRLYWYRQTLGQGPEFLTYFQNEAQLEKSRLLSDRFSAERPKGSFSTLEIQRTEQGDSAMYLCASSFRSDLISGANVLTFGAGSRLTVL.

CDR3 in DNA: TGTGCCAGCAGTGAGCGGGGGGACCCCACAGATACGCAGTATTTT. Protein sequence: CASSERGDPTDTQYF. The J gene is TRBJ2-3, the V gene TRBV6-4; 8 bases are a match to TRBD2. This CDR3 region has 15 residues. Germline V gene sequence: CDR1 MRHNA, CDR2 SNTAGT. Germline trimming cut 3 bases from V and 2 bases from J; bases unmatched to any gene: 4.

The chain joins TRBV6-5 to TRBJ2-1, with TRBD1 matching over 7 bases. From germline, CDR1 is MNHEY and CDR2 SVGAGI. Trimming at V came to 8 bases and at J to 9 bases, leaving 10 bases not matched to a gene. This CDR3 spans 13 amino acids. Here the CDR3 reads CASRDSGLSEQFF. DNA for the CDR3: TGTGCCAGCCGGGACAGTGGTCTCAGTGAGCAGTTCTTC.

The genes are TRBV18 and TRBJ2-1, with 14 bases identical to TRBD2. J lost 6 bases, V lost 8 bases, and 3 bases had no gene match. This CDR3 region has 14 residues. The germline V gene has CDR1 KGHSH and CDR2 LQKENI. This chain's CDR3 is CASTTSGRANEQFF. The CDR3 coding sequence is TGTGCCAGCACGACTAGCGGGAGGGCCAATGAGCAGTTCTTC.

J is TRBJ2-5 and V is TRBV5-1; 12 bases map to TRBD1. Trimming removed 3 bases from V and 4 bases from J; junction bases left unmatched: 7. Looked up from germline, CDR1 is SGHRS and CDR2 is YFSETQ. This CDR3 is built from 16 residues. CDR3 protein: CASSWGTGGAVETQYF. In DNA form, the CDR3 reads TGCGCCAGCAGCTGGGGGACAGGGGGCGCGGTAGAGACCCAGTACTTC.

Written as DNA, the CDR3 is TGTGCCAGCTCACGGGACAAGAACACTGAAGCTTTCTTT. This encodes CASSRDKNTEAFF. V is TRBV18 and J is TRBJ1-1; perhaps TRBD1 as D (6 bases). CDR3 length equals 13 residues. In germline, CDR1 is KGHSH, CDR2 LQKENI. The V and J ends lost 4 bases and 1 base respectively, with 7 bases between them.

The chain uses TRBV7-2 and TRBJ2-3; D is ambiguous. V shed 4 bases and J shed 3 bases, with 14 bases lying between them. Germline CDR1 reads SGHTA; CDR2 reads FQGNSA. The CDR3 is made up of 15 amino acids. Written as DNA, the CDR3 is TGTGCCAGCAGCTATTCGCGTGTGAGAACAGATACGCAGTATTTT. Protein: CASSYSRVRTDTQYF.

This sequence joins TRBV7-9 and TRBJ2-2; D not certain. The CDR3 has 14 amino acids. Germline loops: CDR1 SEHNR, CDR2 FQNEAQ (reference sequence). V lost 1 base and J 6 bases, leaving 9 bases between the germline ends. CDR3 sequence (DNA): TGTGCCAGCAGCTTAGACAGTCTCGCCGGGGAGCTGTTTTTT. It is translated as CASSLDSLAGELFF.

The chain has TRBV11-2 and TRBJ1-5; D unresolved. The CDR3 has 15 residues. Trimming removed 1 base at V and 6 bases at J, with 13 bases between. In germline, CDR1 is SGHAT, CDR2 FQNNGV. The CDR3: CASSLAPSGVQPQHF. DNA of the CDR3: TGTGCCAGCAGCTTAGCCCCCAGCGGGGTTCAGCCCCAGCATTTT.

The rearrangement uses TRBV11-2 and TRBJ2-3, with 14 bases fitting TRBD2. The germline gives CDR1 SGHAT, CDR2 FQNNGV. V shed 5 bases and J 6 bases; nucleotides not matched to a gene: 10. This CDR3 has 17 amino acids. The CDR3 sequence: CASSLYWTSGRPDTQYF. CDR3 coding DNA: TGTGCCAGCAGCCTTTATTGGACTAGCGGGAGGCCTGATACGCAGTATTTT.

J is TRBJ1-2 and V is TRBV6-5; D not resolved. Germline V lookup: CDR1 MNHEY, CDR2 SVGAGI. This CDR3 is 14 amino acids long. Trimming shortened V by 4 bases and J by 1 base, and 10 bases separated the two germline ends. In nucleotides, the CDR3 is TGTGCCAGCAGTTTCCGCCGGAGTAACTATGGCTACACCTTC. Translated: CASSFRRSNYGYTF.

The rearrangement links TRBV28 to TRBJ2-7, with D possibly TRBD2 on 5 matching bases. The CDR3 extends over 15 amino acids. Germline loops: CDR1 MDHEN, CDR2 SYDVKM. V lost 3 bases to trimming and J lost 2 bases, with 14 bases between them. The CDR3 nucleotides are TGTGCCAGCAGTTTCCCCCAGAGGGCAGCCTACGAGCAGTACTTC. The encoded protein is CASSFPQRAAYEQYF.

This chain connects TRBV3-1 (or the pseudogene TRBV3-2) to TRBJ1-3; TRBD1 is a possible D gene (5 bases). The CDR3 is 13 amino acids. Germline lookup yields CDR1 LGHDT and CDR2 YNNKEL (reference sequence). V was trimmed by 4 bases and J by 5 bases, leaving 9 bases between them. For the CDR3, the DNA is TGTGCCAGCAGCCCAGGGCCGCGAAACACCATATATTTT. Translating gives CASSPGPRNTIYF.

The gene calls are TRBV7-2 and TRBJ1-1; 7 bases agree with TRBD1. This CDR3 has 19 residues. Per germline, CDR1 SGHTA and CDR2 FQGNSA. V was clipped by 1 base and J by 10 bases; unmatched bases: 24. CDR3 in DNA: TGTGCCAGCAGCTTAGAACCCCCCCGAACGGAGACAGGGTACATCGGAGCTTTCTTT. This encodes CASSLEPPRTETGYIGAFF.